This T cell receptor beta chain was identified in a study of spatial heterogeneity in lung cancer. The time point is: sample taken at primary tumor resection. For this clonotype: A read error may be the cause here, since a much bigger clone is one base away.

The germline V gene has CDR1 SGHRS and CDR2 YFSETQ. CDR3 size: 15 residues. After removal of 2 bases from V and 5 bases from J, the junction contained 8 bases not matched to a gene. One entry per CDR3 protein results from TCRdb running MiXCR on the 5' RACE reads. The data show about 36,000 distinct CDR3 sequences, 6.5% to 9% seen once. The chain joins TRBV5-1 to TRBJ2-3; 7 bases map to TRBD2. The sequenced sample was PBMCs, obtained at surgery. This clonotype originated in a female donor with early-stage non-small cell lung cancer. CDR3 protein: CASSFGSGEEDTQYF. CDR3 in DNA: TGCGCCAGCAGCTTCGGGAGCGGGGAGGAAGATACGCAGTATTTT.